The rows below give T cell receptor beta chains drawn from one sample of a study of glioma-infiltrating T cells. TCRdb passed the multiplex PCR reads through MiXCR, listing each CDR3 protein once. The sample has fewer than 200,000 distinct CDR3 sequences, about 32% seen once. Material: glioma tissue, nonneoplastic brain tissue, or PBMCs (not recorded which). The receptors here all came from a human donor with low-grade glioma or glioblastoma, undergoing nonglioma brain surgery, or in good health (not recorded which). Each CDR3 is given with its conserved first and last residue. D genes are given only for firm matches. Rows give clone size only sometimes, using once, few, many, or a class for an expanded clone.

j_call clone_size d_call v_call cdr3_aa cdr3_nt
TRBJ1-1 many - TRBV29-1 CSAERGAFF TGCAGCGCCGAAAGGGGGGCTTTCTTT
TRBJ2-1 - TRBD2 TRBV19 CASSRTRGVSYNEQFF TGTGCCAGTAGTAGAACCCGGGGGGTATCCTACAATGAGCAGTTCTTC
TRBJ1-2 - - TRBV6-9 CASSSTDTPGVCTF TGTGCCAGCAGTTCAACGGACACCCCGGGTGTCTGCACCTTC
TRBJ1-2 many TRBD1 TRBV20-1 CSARVPGQLIYGGYTF TGCAGTGCTAGAGTTCCGGGACAGTTAATCTATGGCGGCTACACCTTC
TRBJ1-1 once - TRBV27 CASIPQGRETEDFF TGTGCCAGCATTCCCCAGGGTCGTGAGACTGAAGACTTCTTT
TRBJ1-4 few - TRBV7-2 CASRVQANEKLLF TGTGCCAGCAGAGTACAGGCTAATGAAAAACTGCTTTTT
TRBJ2-5 many - TRBV14 CASSQVLGLGTETQYF TGTGCCAGCAGCCAAGTTCTAGGATTGGGGACAGAGACCCAGTACTTC
TRBJ1-3 - - TRBV9 CARSPNSGYRNTIYF TGTGCCAGAAGCCCAAATTCGGGGTATAGAAACACCATATATTTT
TRBJ2-1 - TRBD2 TRBV6-2/TRBV6-3 CASSSRPLAGGNEEFF TGTGCCAGCAGTTCGAGACCACTAGCGGGAGGAAATGAGGAGTTCTTC
TRBJ2-1 many - TRBV3-1 CASSQVNYYNEQFF TGTGCCAGCAGCCAAGTAAACTATTACAATGAGCAGTTCTTC
TRBJ2-3 - TRBD2 TRBV7-2 CASSSFGLAGRKDKKYF TGTGCCAGCAGCTCCTTTGGACTAGCGGGTCGTAAAGATAAGAAGTATTTT
TRBJ2-7 few TRBD1 TRBV29-1 CSVGGTGGTAQYF TGCAGCGTTGGAGGGACAGGGGGCACCGCGCAGTACTTC
TRBJ2-7 many TRBD2 TRBV4-3 CASSQEGTSGYEQYF TGCGCCAGCAGCCAAGAAGGGACTAGCGGCTACGAGCAGTACTTC
TRBJ2-7 - TRBD2 TRBV19 CASIPTSGGPYEQYF TGTGCCAGTATCCCGACTAGCGGTGGGCCCTACGAGCAGTATTTC
TRBJ1-5 many - TRBV20-1 CSAGLGGSNQPQHF TGCAGTGCTGGATTGGGGGGGAGCAATCAGCCCCAGCATTTT
TRBJ1-1 many - TRBV14 CASSQEARQKAFF TGTGCCAGCAGCCAAGAAGCAAGACAGAAAGCTTTCTTT
TRBJ1-6 - - TRBV14 CASSQEAGARYNSPIHF TGTGCCAGCAGCCAAGAGGCAGGGGCTCGTTATAATTCACCCATCCACTTT
TRBJ2-7 many - TRBV14 CASSQVDGYEQYF TGTGCCAGCAGCCAAGTCGACGGCTACGAGCAGTACTTC
TRBJ2-5 - - TRBV6-6 CASSYGGLPLYQETHYF TGTGCCAGCAGTTACGGAGGTCTTCCCCTGTACCAAGAGACCCACTACTTC
TRBJ2-7 many TRBD1 TRBV20-1 CSAPSTGGIYEQYF TGCAGTGCCCCCTCGACAGGGGGTATCTACGAGCAGTACTTC
TRBJ2-7 few - TRBV12-3/TRBV12-4 CASSFLGARYEQYF TGTGCCAGCAGTTTTTTGGGAGCGCGCTACGAGCAGTACTTC
TRBJ1-4 many - TRBV28 CASSLGGREKLFF TGTGCCAGCAGTTTAGGGGGGCGGGAAAAACTGTTTTTT
TRBJ2-7 - TRBD1 TRBV11-2 CASSLWTGSEEQYF TGTGCCAGCAGCTTATGGACAGGGTCTGAGGAGCAGTACTTC
TRBJ2-5 many - TRBV12-3/TRBV12-4 CASSFTGLGETQYF TGTGCCAGCAGTTTTACTGGTTTGGGAGAGACCCAGTACTTC
TRBJ2-1 - TRBD1 TRBV27 CASRLGGPSYNEQFF TGTGCCAGCAGATTAGGGGGCCCCTCCTACAATGAGCAGTTCTTC
TRBJ2-1 many - TRBV28 CASSEPGQVYNEQFF TGTGCCAGCAGTGAGCCGGGACAAGTTTACAATGAGCAGTTCTTC